A selection of T cell receptor beta chains follows, all from one sample in a study of CD8 T cells in ankylosing spondylitis. Each CDR3 protein gets one entry after TCRdb re-called the 5' RACE reads with MiXCR. The sample lists hundreds of thousands of distinct CDR3 sequences, roughly 25% occurring once. Source material: blood, either unsorted or a sorted T cell fraction (not recorded which). The source is a male donor with ankylosing spondylitis or in good health (not recorded which). Both conserved end residues are part of each CDR3. A D gene is named only where the DNA matches it firmly. Clone sizes are given selectively: once, few, many, or a class where the clone is expanded.

TRBJ2-5	-	TRBV12-3/TRBV12-4	-	CASSYGRAQETQYF	TGTGCCAGCAGTTACGGCAGAGCCCAAGAGACCCAGTACTTC
TRBJ2-5	many	TRBV5-1	TRBD1	CASNYGQGSETQYF	TGCGCCAGCAATTATGGACAGGGATCCGAGACCCAGTACTTC
TRBJ2-7	many	TRBV20-1	-	CSASSSGWVDEQYF	TGCAGTGCTAGCTCCAGCGGGTGGGTTGACGAGCAGTACTTC
TRBJ2-7	few	TRBV7-2	TRBD2	CASSPAGGPDEQYF	TGTGCCAGCAGCCCAGCGGGAGGGCCAGACGAGCAGTACTTC
TRBJ1-1	-	TRBV20-1	-	CSARKGGLNTEAFF	TGCAGTGCTAGAAAGGGGGGTTTGAACACTGAAGCTTTCTTT
TRBJ2-5	-	TRBV12-3/TRBV12-4	-	CARRTEETQYF	TGTGCCAGGAGGACAGAAGAGACCCAGTACTTC
TRBJ2-2	many	TRBV29-1	-	CSVGFRGGSGELFF	TGCAGCGTTGGATTCAGGGGGGGGTCCGGGGAGCTGTTTTTT
TRBJ2-1	many	TRBV29-1	TRBD2	CSVELAGPSSYNEQFF	TGCAGCGTTGAACTAGCGGGCCCGAGCTCCTACAATGAGCAGTTCTTC
TRBJ1-2	many	TRBV27	TRBD1	CASSYDRDGYGYTF	TGTGCCAGCAGTTACGACAGGGATGGCTATGGCTACACCTTC
TRBJ2-1	few	TRBV10-3	TRBD2	CATNRLAGEGEQFF	TGTGCCACCAACCGACTAGCGGGAGAGGGTGAGCAGTTCTTC
TRBJ2-4	-	TRBV6-1	TRBD1	CASTRGQGKNIQYF	TGTGCCAGCACGAGGGGACAGGGGAAAAACATTCAGTACTTC
TRBJ2-3	-	TRBV5-1	TRBD1	CASSKLDRGGDTQYF	TGCGCCAGCAGCAAATTGGACAGGGGGGGAGATACGCAGTATTTT
TRBJ2-1	few	TRBV19	-	CASNNLGLLDEQFF	TGTGCCAGTAATAACCTTGGACTTTTGGATGAGCAGTTCTTC
TRBJ1-1	many	TRBV12-3/TRBV12-4	TRBD1	CASSSRVGQGGAAFF	TGTGCCAGCAGTTCCAGGGTCGGACAGGGCGGAGCGGCTTTCTTT
TRBJ2-7	-	TRBV6-1	TRBD2	CASRRGLAGVYEQYF	TGTGCCAGCAGACGAGGACTAGCGGGAGTTTACGAGCAGTACTTC
TRBJ2-7	-	TRBV29-1	TRBD1	CSVALGGSGRGTLEQYF	TGCAGCGTTGCATTAGGGGGCTCCGGCAGGGGCACCCTTGAGCAGTACTTC
TRBJ2-7	-	TRBV4-1	-	CASSQEVSREQYF	TGCGCCAGCAGCCAAGAAGTCTCCCGGGAGCAGTACTTC
TRBJ2-2	many	TRBV4-2	-	CASSRSGYSAGELFF	TGTGCCAGCAGCCGATCAGGGTACTCGGCCGGGGAGCTGTTTTTT
TRBJ2-1	few	TRBV7-2	TRBD2	CASSLPRGGNEQFF	TGTGCCAGCAGCTTACCCCGGGGGGGCAATGAGCAGTTCTTC
TRBJ1-1	many	TRBV29-1	-	CSATGPWGTEAFF	TGCAGCGCAACGGGACCTTGGGGCACTGAAGCTTTCTTT
TRBJ2-7	once	TRBV6-5	-	CASSYSDDTYEQYF	TGTGCCAGCAGTTACTCTGATGACACCTACGAGCAGTACTTC
TRBJ1-4	many	TRBV4-3	TRBD1	CASSQDSGGDSFNEKLFF	TGCGCCAGCAGCCAAGATTCGGGGGGGGACAGCTTTAATGAAAAACTGTTTTTT
TRBJ2-6	-	TRBV20-1	-	CSASDTKSGANVLTF	TGCAGTGCTAGCGACACTAAGTCTGGGGCCAACGTCCTGACTTTC
TRBJ2-5	few	TRBV10-3	-	CAISGGEETQYF	TGTGCCATCAGTGGCGGAGAAGAGACCCAGTACTTC
TRBJ2-2	-	TRBV10-2	-	CASRLTGAGELFF	TGCGCCAGCAGACTGACGGGGGCCGGGGAGCTGTTTTTT
TRBJ2-1	-	TRBV5-1	-	CASSYRGNEQFF	TGCGCCAGCAGCTACCGGGGCAATGAGCAGTTCTTC
TRBJ2-2	many	TRBV5-1	-	CASSLGQRGTGELFF	TGCGCCAGCAGCTTGGGTCAGCGTGGCACCGGGGAGCTGTTTTTT
TRBJ2-4	many	TRBV12-3/TRBV12-4	-	CASTRTDVKNIQYF	TGTGCCAGCACCCGGACGGACGTAAAAAACATTCAGTACTTC
TRBJ2-7	many	TRBV2	-	CASSEPASSYEQYF	TGTGCCAGCAGTGAACCGGCTAGCTCCTACGAGCAGTACTTC
TRBJ1-5	few	TRBV20-1	-	CSADEGMAQPQHF	TGCAGTGCAGATGAGGGCATGGCTCAGCCCCAGCATTTT
TRBJ1-1	-	TRBV2	-	CASSPGEMNTEAFF	TGTGCCAGCAGTCCAGGGGAAATGAACACTGAAGCTTTCTTT
TRBJ1-1	once	TRBV5-1	-	CASSQNPGTLLNTEAFF	TGCGCCAGCAGCCAAAATCCAGGGACATTACTGAACACTGAAGCTTTCTTT
TRBJ2-3	many	TRBV7-2	-	CASSLELDTQYF	TGTGCCAGCAGCTTAGAACTGGATACGCAGTATTTT
TRBJ2-7	-	TRBV20-1	TRBD2	CSARQGGRRDEQYF	TGCAGTGCTAGGCAGGGCGGGAGAAGGGACGAGCAGTACTTC
TRBJ2-4	few	TRBV20-1	-	CSARDFRAGNIQYF	TGCAGTGCTAGAGATTTTCGGGCGGGAAACATTCAGTACTTC
TRBJ1-1	-	TRBV7-2	-	CASSQSTYTEAFF	TGTGCCAGCAGCCAGTCGACGTACACTGAAGCTTTCTTT
TRBJ2-3	-	TRBV15	-	CATSRDLPDTQYF	TGTGCCACCAGCAGAGATCTTCCGGATACGCAGTATTTT
TRBJ1-2	-	TRBV29-1	-	CSVEVWGNYGYTF	TGCAGCGTTGAAGTCTGGGGCAACTATGGCTACACCTTC